This T cell receptor (beta chain) comes out of a study of blood T cells in healthy people across ages. Study as a whole: Every two T cells gave about one barcoded beta molecule via template switching.

In the case of this clonotype: No antigen is known for it.

Study conclusions and caveats: Lack of knowledge of donor CMV status possibly confounded expanded clonotype changes.

The use of a sample-barcoded 5' primer and a J-beta primer mix characterized a second PCR of 7 to 11 cycles. Template switching added a 12-random-nucleotide identifier to every cDNA molecule. Each CDR3 protein is one row after TCRdb ran MiXCR on the 5' RACE reads. Found here are about 600,000 distinct CDR3 sequences, 40% to 50% of them singletons; the top ten hold about 26%. The receptor was derived from a man older than 75 in good health. The sample comprised blood.

The CDR3 loop is CSAPSGGVRTDTQYF. As DNA, the CDR3 is TGCAGTGCTCCCAGCGGGGGGGTTAGAACAGATACGCAGTATTTT. The rearrangement links TRBV20-1 to TRBJ2-3; 10 bases are a match to TRBD2. CDR1 DFQATT and CDR2 SNEGSKA come from the germline V gene (reference sequence). The CDR3 spans 15 residues. With 5 bases clipped from V and 3 bases from J, the junction kept 8 bases outside the gene matches.